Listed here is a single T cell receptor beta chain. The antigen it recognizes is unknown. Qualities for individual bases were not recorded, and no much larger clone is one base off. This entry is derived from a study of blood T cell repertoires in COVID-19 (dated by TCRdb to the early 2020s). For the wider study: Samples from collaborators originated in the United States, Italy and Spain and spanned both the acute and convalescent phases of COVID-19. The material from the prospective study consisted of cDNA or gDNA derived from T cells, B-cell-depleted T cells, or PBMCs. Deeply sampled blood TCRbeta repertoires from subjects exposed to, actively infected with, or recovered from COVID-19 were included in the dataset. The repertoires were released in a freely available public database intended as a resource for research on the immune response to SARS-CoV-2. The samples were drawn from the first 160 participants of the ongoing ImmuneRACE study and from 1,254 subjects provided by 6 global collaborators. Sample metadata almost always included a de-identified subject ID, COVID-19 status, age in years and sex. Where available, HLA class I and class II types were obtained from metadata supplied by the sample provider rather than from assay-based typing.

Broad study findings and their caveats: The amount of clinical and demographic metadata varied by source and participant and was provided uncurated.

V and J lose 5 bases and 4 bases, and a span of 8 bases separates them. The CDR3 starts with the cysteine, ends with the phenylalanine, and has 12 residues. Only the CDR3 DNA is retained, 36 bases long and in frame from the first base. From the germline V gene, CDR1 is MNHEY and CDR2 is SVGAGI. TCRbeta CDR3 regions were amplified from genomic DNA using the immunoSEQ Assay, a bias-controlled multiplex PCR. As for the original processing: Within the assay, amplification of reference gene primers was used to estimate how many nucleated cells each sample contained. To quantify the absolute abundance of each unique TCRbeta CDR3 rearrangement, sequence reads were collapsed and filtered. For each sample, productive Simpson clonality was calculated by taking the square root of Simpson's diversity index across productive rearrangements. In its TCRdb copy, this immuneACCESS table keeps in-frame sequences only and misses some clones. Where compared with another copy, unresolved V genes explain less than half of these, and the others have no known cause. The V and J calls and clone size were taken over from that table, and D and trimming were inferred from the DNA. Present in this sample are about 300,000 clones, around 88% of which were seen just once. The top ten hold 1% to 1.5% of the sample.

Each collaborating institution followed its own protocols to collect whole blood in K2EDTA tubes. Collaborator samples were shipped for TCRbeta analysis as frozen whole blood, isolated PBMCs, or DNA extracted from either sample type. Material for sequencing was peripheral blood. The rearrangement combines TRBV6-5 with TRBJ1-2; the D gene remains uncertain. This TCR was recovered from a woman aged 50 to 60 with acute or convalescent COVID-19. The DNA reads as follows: TGTGCCAGCAGTCCCGGGATCTATGGCTACACCTTC. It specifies CASSPGIYGYTF.